These 18 T cell receptor beta chains originate from one sample sequenced in a study of cytomegalovirus exposure and HLA in healthy donors. PCR involved 60 Vbeta and 13 Jbeta primers. Libraries were prepared by immunoSEQ multiplex PCR; TCRdb keeps only in-frame clonotypes and omits some of them. The table shows about 90,000 clones, with under 85% occurring only once. The sequenced sample consisted of PBMCs. The receptors shown here come from a man aged 30-40 years in good health and CMV-seronegative.

The V gene is TRBV6-5, the J gene TRBJ1-5, with TRBD1 matching 12 bases. With V trimmed by 4 bases and J by 7 bases, 8 bases remained unmatched. The CDR3 spans 16 residues. The V gene's germline CDR1 is MNHEY and CDR2 SVGAGI. CDR3 bases: TGTGCCAGCAGTTCGTGGGACAGGGGGCGCGGGCAGCCCCAGCATTTT. Translating it yields CASSSWDRGRGQPQHF.

The chain recombines TRBV10-1 with TRBJ1-2; D uncertain. Germline assignment: CDR1 WNHNN and CDR2 SYGVQD (reference sequence). This CDR3 spans 13 amino acids. V was clipped by 0 bases and J by 13 bases, with 15 bases between them. CDR3 amino acids: CASSESTKAWLTF. The DNA for the CDR3 is TGCGCCAGCAGTGAGTCGACTAAGGCTTGGCTCACCTTC.

This clone appeared a few times. The chain joins TRBV7-8 to TRBJ1-5; 7 positions agree with TRBD1. Germline V CDR1 and CDR2: SGHVS, FQNEAQ. The CDR3 is made up of 18 amino acids. Trimming removed 2 bases from V and 7 bases from J; junction bases left unmatched: 17. The CDR3 protein is CASSLYPLATGQRQPQHF. The CDR3 DNA reads as TGTGCCAGCAGCTTATATCCCCTCGCGACAGGGCAAAGGCAGCCCCAGCATTTT.

The chain couples TRBV10-3 to TRBJ2-2; TRBD2 agrees at 12 bases. Trimming at V came to 7 bases and at J to 4 bases, leaving 7 bases not matched to a gene. Germline loops: CDR1 ENHRY, CDR2 SYGVKD. The CDR3 spans 16 residues. The DNA of the CDR3 is TGTGCCATCACGTCTAGCGGGGGGGCGGGCACCGGGGAGCTGTTTTTT. Protein: CAITSSGGAGTGELFF.

V usage is TRBV7-6 and J usage is TRBJ2-6; tentative D call: TRBD1 (5 bases). Between the trimmed V and J ends, which lost 5 bases and 1 base, there was a span of 15 bases. This CDR3 has 17 amino acids. CDR1 SGHVS and CDR2 FNYEAQ come from the germline V gene. The CDR3 DNA reads TGTGCCAGCAGCCCCGGAGACAGCCTTTCTGGGGCCAACGTCCTGACTTTC. This translates into CASSPGDSLSGANVLTF.

The chain couples TRBV20-1 to TRBJ2-5, with D uncertain. The length of the CDR3 is 11 residues. Trimming pared 6 bases from V and 5 bases from J, leaving 10 bases between. CDR1 and CDR2 (germline): DFQATT, SNEGSKA (reference sequence). CDR3 residues: CSAVAAETQYF. CDR3 in DNA: TGCAGTGCCGTTGCCGCGGAGACCCAGTACTTC.

The CDR3 loop reads CASSTGGSQPQHF. The CDR3 DNA is TGTGCCAGCAGTACAGGGGGCAGTCAGCCCCAGCATTTT. V is TRBV28 and J is TRBJ1-5; 9 nucleotides align to TRBD1. CDR3 length: 13 residues. Germline V gene sequence: CDR1 MDHEN, CDR2 SYDVKM. The ends lost 5 bases at V and 6 bases at J; junction bases unmatched: 2.

The rearrangement uses TRBV7-3 and TRBJ2-2, with D maybe TRBD1 (6 bases). V was clipped by 8 bases and J by 3 bases, with 13 bases between them. The CDR3 runs 14 residues. Germline V lookup: CDR1 SGHTA, CDR2 FQGTGA. The CDR3 spells CASRKGDHTGELFF. Here the CDR3 DNA reads TGTGCCAGCCGTAAGGGGGATCACACCGGGGAGCTGTTTTTT.

The CDR3 region is CASSWPVGDSTNYGYTF. The DNA for the CDR3 is TGTGCCAGCAGCTGGCCCGTGGGGGACAGCACTAACTATGGCTACACCTTC. The V gene is TRBV7-9, the J gene TRBJ1-2; the match to TRBD1 covers 7 bases. The CDR3 contains 17 residues. The V gene end was trimmed by 4 bases and the J gene end by 0 bases; junction bases not matched to a gene: 11. Germline CDR1 reads SEHNR; CDR2 reads FQNEAQ (reference sequence).

This clone came up once. The chain carries TRBV29-1 and TRBJ1-1; D unresolved. The CDR3 covers 14 residues. Trimming stripped 4 bases from V and 3 bases from J, with 15 bases between. Germline CDR1 and CDR2: SQVTM and ANQGSEA. This chain's CDR3 is CSVVARFGYTEAFF. Written as DNA, the CDR3 is TGCAGCGTTGTGGCCCGATTTGGCTACACTGAAGCTTTCTTT.

The J gene is TRBJ1-2, the V gene TRBV5-6, with TRBD1 as a possible D gene (6 bases). This CDR3 has 18 residues. CDR1 and CDR2 (germline): SGHDT, YYEEEE. With 0 bases removed from V and 2 bases from J, the gap between germline ends came to 20 bases. CDR3 bases: TGTGCCAGCAGCTTGGGGTGGGGGGGGCGCCGAGCAAACTATGGCTACACCTTC. Translating it yields CASSLGWGGRRANYGYTF.

This rearrangement joins TRBV11-2 to TRBJ2-6; TRBD1 aligns across 10 bases. J lost 3 bases, V lost 5 bases, and 4 bases had no gene match. Germline V gene lookup returns CDR1 SGHAT and CDR2 FQNNGV. The CDR3 is 16 residues long. The DNA for the CDR3 is TGTGCCAGCAGCGCGACAGGGGGCGTTGGGGCCAACGTCCTGACTTTC. Its protein is CASSATGGVGANVLTF.

This chain uses TRBV5-1 with TRBJ2-2; 7 nucleotides line up with TRBD2. CDR1 and CDR2 from the germline V gene are SGHRS and YFSETQ. The V segment lost 0 bases and the J segment 5 bases; nucleotides outside the gene matches: 7. This CDR3 region has 16 residues. CDR3 bases: TGCGCCAGCAGCTTGGCCCCAGCGGGGCAAACCGGGGAGCTGTTTTTT. As protein: CASSLAPAGQTGELFF.

This clone was seen only once. The chain combines TRBV5-1 with TRBJ1-6; TRBD1 matches at 8 bases. V lost 4 bases, J lost 5 bases, and 11 bases stayed unmatched. The V gene's germline CDR1 is SGHRS and CDR2 YFSETQ. The CDR3 is 17 amino acids. As DNA, the CDR3 is TGCGCCAGCAGCCCCGAGGGGGACAGGAAGAATAATTCACCCCTCCACTTT. Protein: CASSPEGDRKNNSPLHF.

CDR3 residues: CASSGRDRDLETQYF. The DNA of the CDR3 is TGTGCCAGCAGCGGACGGGACAGGGATTTAGAGACCCAGTACTTC. This chain joins TRBV6-5 and TRBJ2-5, with TRBD1 matching 9 bases. Germline CDR1 is MNHEY and CDR2 is SVGAGI. The CDR3 has 15 amino acids. V dropped 6 bases and J dropped 4; count of bases not matched to a gene: 9.

This chain connects TRBV10-1 to TRBJ2-3, with 9 nucleotides matching TRBD2. Germline CDR1 is WNHNN and CDR2 is SYGVQD (reference sequence). This CDR3 has 16 residues. The V and J ends lost 3 bases and 1 base, in that order; junction bases with no gene match: 5. CDR3: CASSDGTSTRTDTQYF. Here the CDR3 DNA reads TGCGCCAGCAGTGACGGGACTAGCACCCGCACAGATACGCAGTATTTT.

This chain uses TRBV29-1 with TRBJ1-1, with unresolved D. The CDR3 spans 13 residues. Germline V gene sequence: CDR1 SQVTM, CDR2 ANQGSEA. The germline V and J ends were trimmed by 1 base and 0 bases, with 6 bases remaining between them. The CDR3 bases are TGCAGCGTTGAAGGGGCGTTGAACACTGAAGCTTTCTTT. Translating gives CSVEGALNTEAFF.

The chain has TRBV7-9 and TRBJ2-2; tentatively, D is TRBD1 (5 bases). The CDR3 sequence is 15 residues long. V lost 3 bases, J lost 1 base, and 9 bases lay in between. Germline V gene sequence: CDR1 SEHNR, CDR2 FQNEAQ (reference sequence). CDR3 coding DNA: TGTGCCAGCAGCTTGGCCAGGGAGAACACCGGGGAGCTGTTTTTT. Amino acid sequence: CASSLARENTGELFF.